This passage covers 9 T cell receptor beta chains from one sample sequenced in a study of shared clonotypes between healthy human individuals (dated by TCRdb to about 2020). The library was made by the immunoSEQ multiplex PCR assay. The table was pulled from immuneACCESS by TCRdb, which kept in-frame rearrangements only. Such tables lose some clones; where checked, under half of the loss comes from unresolved V genes, and the rest has no known cause. Counted in this sample were about a million clones; around three quarters of them appeared once. The ten top clones hold about 1.5% of the sample. The material sequenced was memory CD4+ T cells sorted from blood. According to the study, the label for this sample's cell subset or site signals: CD45RA-negative fraction. The origin of the receptors is a man aged 18 to 30 in good health.

The chain recombines TRBV7-2 with TRBJ2-5; either TRBD1 or TRBD2 may supply D (6 bases each). Germline assignment: CDR1 SGHTA and CDR2 FQGNSA. V dropped 5 bases and J dropped 5 bases, with 12 bases sitting between them. This CDR3 region has 13 residues. The CDR3 nucleotides read TGTGCCAGCAGCCCGGGGGCGGGTGAGACCCAGTACTTC. Translated, it gives CASSPGAGETQYF.

V and J are TRBV19 and TRBJ2-3; D not resolved. V was pared by 10 bases and J by 1 base, with 12 bases between. Germline CDR1 reads LNHDA; CDR2 reads SQIVND (reference sequence). The length of the CDR3 is 13 residues. CDR3 loop: CATSYSRTDTQYF. The CDR3 DNA reads TGTGCCACCTCATACTCTCGCACAGATACGCAGTATTTT.

The chain links TRBV28 to TRBJ2-1; 12 bases agree with TRBD2. The germline CDR1 and CDR2 sequences are MDHEN and SYDVKM. The CDR3 totals 15 residues. J was trimmed by 9 bases and V by 6 bases; bases with no gene match: 9. The CDR3 loop reads CASRPSGGASSEQFF. CDR3 in DNA: TGTGCCAGCAGGCCTAGCGGGGGGGCCAGTAGTGAGCAGTTCTTC.

The sample holds a few counts of this clone. This chain links TRBV5-6 with TRBJ2-7; D may correspond to TRBD1 or TRBD2 (5 bases each). CDR3 length: 16 amino acids. The V end was cut by 4 bases, the J end by 0 bases, with 17 bases between. The germline CDR1 and CDR2 sequences are SGHDT and YYEEEE. This chain's CDR3 is CASSPEGSGSSYEQYF. CDR3 bases: TGTGCCAGCAGCCCTGAGGGGTCAGGAAGCTCCTACGAGCAGTACTTC.

This clone was recorded only once. The gene calls are TRBV5-1 and TRBJ2-3, with TRBD1 matching over 8 bases. Per germline, CDR1 SGHRS and CDR2 YFSETQ. This CDR3 has 14 residues. Unmatched junction bases numbered 5, after V lost 4 bases and J lost 4 bases. Here the CDR3 reads CASSRKTGADTQYF. In DNA form, the CDR3 reads TGCGCCAGCAGCCGTAAGACAGGGGCAGATACGCAGTATTTT.

The chain recombines TRBV18 with TRBJ2-7; TRBD1 might be the D (6 bases). Trimming stripped 4 bases from V and 8 bases from J, with 9 bases between. CDR1 is KGHSH, CDR2 LQKENI, per germline. CDR3 length equals 11 residues. CDR3 bases: TGTGCCAGCTCACGGGACAATAAGCAGTACTTC. Translation: CASSRDNKQYF. Filled out from reference TRBV18 and TRBJ2-7, the complete variable domain reads NAGVMQNPRHLVRRRGQEARLRCSPMKGHSHVYWYRQLPEEGLKFMVYLQKENIIDESGMPKERFSAEFPKEGPSILRIQQVVRGDSAAYFCASSRDNKQYFGPGTRLTVT.

V gene TRBV10-3 combines with J gene TRBJ2-1; possibly TRBD2 for D (5 bases). The CDR3 spans 14 residues. V lost 6 bases and J 10 bases, leaving 19 bases between the germline ends. Per the germline V gene, CDR1 is ENHRY and CDR2 is SYGVKD. The CDR3: CAIRDSNQAVEQFF. DNA for the CDR3: TGTGCCATCAGGGATTCCAACCAAGCGGTCGAGCAGTTCTTC.

This clone is a singleton in its sample. The CDR3 bases are TGCGCCAGCAGCGCGATGACCGTCTCCTACAATGAGCAGTTCTTC. This encodes CASSAMTVSYNEQFF. The J gene is TRBJ2-1, the V gene TRBV5-1; no clear D gene. This CDR3 comprises 15 residues. Trimming stripped 4 bases from V and 0 bases from J, with 11 bases between. The germline gives CDR1 SGHRS, CDR2 YFSETQ.

The chain carries TRBV28 and TRBJ2-6; D uncertain. CDR1 is MDHEN and CDR2 is SYDVKM in the germline V gene. The germline V and J ends were trimmed by 7 bases and 0 bases, with 7 bases remaining between them. The CDR3 loop spans 14 amino acids. The CDR3 DNA reads TGTGCCAGCATAGACATCTCTGGGGCCAACGTCCTGACTTTC. Its protein product is CASIDISGANVLTF.